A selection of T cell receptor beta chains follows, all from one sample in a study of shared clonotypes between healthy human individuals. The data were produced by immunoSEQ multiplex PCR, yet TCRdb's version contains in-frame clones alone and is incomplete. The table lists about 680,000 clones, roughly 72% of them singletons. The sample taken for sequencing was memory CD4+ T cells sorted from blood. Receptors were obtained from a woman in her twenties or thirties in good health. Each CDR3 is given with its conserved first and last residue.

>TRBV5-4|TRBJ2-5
CASSLAFERWGQETQYF
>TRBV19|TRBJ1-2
CASSLTVATPLYGYTF
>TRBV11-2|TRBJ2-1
CASSYRVSSYNEQFF
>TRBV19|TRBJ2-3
CASSVPGLAGGRDTQYF
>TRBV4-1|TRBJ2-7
CASSQDPGRYYEQYF
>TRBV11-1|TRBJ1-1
CASSRQRDTEAFF
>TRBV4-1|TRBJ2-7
CASSQVAPLEQYF
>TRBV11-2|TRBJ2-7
CASSLTTGVSYEQYF
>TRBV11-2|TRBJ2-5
CASSQHPRETQYF
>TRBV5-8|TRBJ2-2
CASSPGTPLAGELFF
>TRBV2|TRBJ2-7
CASSEALALSSYEQYF
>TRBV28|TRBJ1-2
CASSERSGRLYGYTF
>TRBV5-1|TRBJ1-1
CASSLLAGDTEAFF
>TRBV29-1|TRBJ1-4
CSVETRNEKLFF
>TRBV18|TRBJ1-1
CASSETGDNTEAFF
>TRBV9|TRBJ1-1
CASSSSVAGVKAFF
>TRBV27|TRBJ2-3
CASSRFSRADTQYF
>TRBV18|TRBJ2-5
CASSWTGAETQYF
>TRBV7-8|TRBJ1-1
CASTRQGALTAFF
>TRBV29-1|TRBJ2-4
CSVDGGQGRGIQYF
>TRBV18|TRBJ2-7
CASSPGTVDEQYF
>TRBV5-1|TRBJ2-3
CASSHDRLDTQYF
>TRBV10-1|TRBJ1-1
CASSPRGTVNTEAFF
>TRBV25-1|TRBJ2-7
CASSESPVRDRGFYEQYF
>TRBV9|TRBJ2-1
CASSVGVTNYNEQFF
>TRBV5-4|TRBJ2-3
CASSLRQGGTDTQYF
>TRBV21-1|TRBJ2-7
CASSKDKAYEQYF
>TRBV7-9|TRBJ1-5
CASSKDSINQPQHF
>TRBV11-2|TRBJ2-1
CASSLVREEQFF
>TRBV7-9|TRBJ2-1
CASSLWDRGFNEQFF
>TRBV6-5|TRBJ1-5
CASSPRQANQPQHF
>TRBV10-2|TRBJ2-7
CASTWTASYEQYF
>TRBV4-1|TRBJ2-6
CASSPPPGSGANVLTF
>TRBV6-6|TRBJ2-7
CASSYTYPTYEQYF
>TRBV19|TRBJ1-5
CASSILRTTSNQPQHF
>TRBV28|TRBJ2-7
CASSSGGYEQYF
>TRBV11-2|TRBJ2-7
CASSADRDRGYEQYF
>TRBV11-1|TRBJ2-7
CASSRPSTSYEQYF
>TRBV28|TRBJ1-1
CASSPYRDVLNTEAFF
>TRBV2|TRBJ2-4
CASSAGAGAGNIQYF
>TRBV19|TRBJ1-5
CASSIVSGINQPQHF
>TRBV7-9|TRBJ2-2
CASSSELAGVGTGELFF
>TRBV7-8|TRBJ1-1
CASSVNSGQGGTEAFF
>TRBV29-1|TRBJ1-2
CSVEEKGAWGYTF
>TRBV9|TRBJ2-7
CASSPGAGGPYEQYF
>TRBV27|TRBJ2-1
CASSLGLAGVIREQFF
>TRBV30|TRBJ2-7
CAWSVQASGSRYF
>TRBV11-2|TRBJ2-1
CASSLATSGYNEQFF
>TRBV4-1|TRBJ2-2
CASSQVNSGPVGELFF
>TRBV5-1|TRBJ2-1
CASSAVPSYNEQFF
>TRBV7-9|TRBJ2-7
CASSLGVSYEQYF